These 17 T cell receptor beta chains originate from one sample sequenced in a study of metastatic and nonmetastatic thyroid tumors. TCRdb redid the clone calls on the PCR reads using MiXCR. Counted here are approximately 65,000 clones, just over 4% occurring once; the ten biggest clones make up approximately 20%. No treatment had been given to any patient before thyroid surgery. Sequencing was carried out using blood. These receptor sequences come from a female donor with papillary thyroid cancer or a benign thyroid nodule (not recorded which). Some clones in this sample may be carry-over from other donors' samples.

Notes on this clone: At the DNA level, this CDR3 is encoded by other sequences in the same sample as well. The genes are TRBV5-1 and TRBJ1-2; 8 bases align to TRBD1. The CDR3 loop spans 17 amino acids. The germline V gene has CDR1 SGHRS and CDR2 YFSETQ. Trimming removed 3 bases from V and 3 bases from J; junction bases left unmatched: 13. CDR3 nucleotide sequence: TGCGCCAGCAGCTCATACAGGGGGGGCCTTACTGACTATGGCTACACCTTC. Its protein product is CASSSYRGGLTDYGYTF.

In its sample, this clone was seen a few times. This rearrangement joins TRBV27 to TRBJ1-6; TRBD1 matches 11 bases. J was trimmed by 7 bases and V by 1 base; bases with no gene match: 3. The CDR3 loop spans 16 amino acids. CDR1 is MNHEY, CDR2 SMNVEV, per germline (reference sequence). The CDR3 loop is CASSLFGQGANSPLHF. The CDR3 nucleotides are TGTGCCAGCAGTTTATTTGGACAGGGGGCGAATTCACCCCTCCACTTT.

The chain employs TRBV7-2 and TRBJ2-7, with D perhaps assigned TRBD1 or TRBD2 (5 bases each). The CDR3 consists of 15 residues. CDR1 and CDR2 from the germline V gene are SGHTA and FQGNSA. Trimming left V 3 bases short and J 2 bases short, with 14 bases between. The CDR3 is CASSLHGTATYEQYF. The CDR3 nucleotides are TGTGCCAGCAGCTTGCACGGGACGGCTACCTACGAGCAGTACTTC.

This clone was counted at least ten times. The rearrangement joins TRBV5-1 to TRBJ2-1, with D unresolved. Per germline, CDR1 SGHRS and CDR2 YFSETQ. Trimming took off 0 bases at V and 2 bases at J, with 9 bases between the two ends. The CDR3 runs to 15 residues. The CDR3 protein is CASSLELPTYNEQFF. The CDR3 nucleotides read TGCGCCAGCAGCTTGGAACTCCCTACCTACAATGAGCAGTTCTTC.

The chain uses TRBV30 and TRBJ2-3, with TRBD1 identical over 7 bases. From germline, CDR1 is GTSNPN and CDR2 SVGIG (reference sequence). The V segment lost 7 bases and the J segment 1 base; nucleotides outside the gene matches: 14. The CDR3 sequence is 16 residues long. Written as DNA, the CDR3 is TGTGCCTCGGACCCCCCGGGACAGAGTCGCACAGATACGCAGTATTTT. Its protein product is CASDPPGQSRTDTQYF.

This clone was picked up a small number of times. CDR3 DNA sequence: TGTGCCAGTAGTATGGCCCGGCCGGGACTAGCGGGGAATTTCGAGGCCGGGGAGCTGTTTTTT. Residues: CASSMARPGLAGNFEAGELFF. The chain is built from TRBV19 and TRBJ2-2, with TRBD2 identical over 13 bases. V lost 3 bases, J lost 6 bases, and 19 bases stayed unmatched. Germline-derived CDR1 and CDR2 are LNHDA and SQIVND (reference sequence). CDR3 length equals 21 residues.

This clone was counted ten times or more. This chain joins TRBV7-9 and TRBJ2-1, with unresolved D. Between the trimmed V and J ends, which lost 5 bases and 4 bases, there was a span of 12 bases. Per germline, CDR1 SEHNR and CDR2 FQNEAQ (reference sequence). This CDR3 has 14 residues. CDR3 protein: CASSPTYDYNEQFF. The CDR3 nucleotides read TGTGCCAGCAGCCCTACTTACGATTACAATGAGCAGTTCTTC. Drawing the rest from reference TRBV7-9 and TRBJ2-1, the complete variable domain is DTGVSQNPRHKITKRGQNVTFRCDPISEHNRLYWYRQTLGQGPEFLTYFQNEAQLEKSRLLSDRFSAERPKGSFSTLEIQRTEQGDSAMYLCASSPTYDYNEQFFGPGTRLTVL.

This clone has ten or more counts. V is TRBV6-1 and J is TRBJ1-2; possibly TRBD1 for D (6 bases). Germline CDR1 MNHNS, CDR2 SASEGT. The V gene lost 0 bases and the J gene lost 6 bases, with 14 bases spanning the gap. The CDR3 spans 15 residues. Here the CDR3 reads CASSEAWVGQHGYTF. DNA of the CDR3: TGTGCCAGCAGTGAAGCCTGGGTGGGACAACATGGCTACACCTTC.

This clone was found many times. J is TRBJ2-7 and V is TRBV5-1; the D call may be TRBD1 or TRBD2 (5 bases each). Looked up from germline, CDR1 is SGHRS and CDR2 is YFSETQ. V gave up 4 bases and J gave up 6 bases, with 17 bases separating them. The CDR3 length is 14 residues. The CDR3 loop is CASSPGRSASEQYF. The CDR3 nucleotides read TGCGCCAGCAGCCCGGGACGGTCGGCTTCCGAGCAGTACTTC.

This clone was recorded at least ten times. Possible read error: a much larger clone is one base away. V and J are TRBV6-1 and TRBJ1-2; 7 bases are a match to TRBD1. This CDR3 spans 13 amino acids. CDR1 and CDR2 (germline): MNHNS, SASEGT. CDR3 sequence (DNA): TGTGCCAGCAGGCCGAGACAGGGAAGAGGCTGCACCTTC. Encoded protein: CASRPRQGRGCTF.

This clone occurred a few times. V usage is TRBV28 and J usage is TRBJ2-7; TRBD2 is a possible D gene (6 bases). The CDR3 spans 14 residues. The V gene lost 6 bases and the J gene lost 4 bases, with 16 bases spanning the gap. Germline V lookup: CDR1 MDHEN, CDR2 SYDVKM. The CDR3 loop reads CASSRLESGYEQYV. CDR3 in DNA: TGTGCCAGCAGCCGACTAGAATCCGGTTACGAGCAGTACGTC.

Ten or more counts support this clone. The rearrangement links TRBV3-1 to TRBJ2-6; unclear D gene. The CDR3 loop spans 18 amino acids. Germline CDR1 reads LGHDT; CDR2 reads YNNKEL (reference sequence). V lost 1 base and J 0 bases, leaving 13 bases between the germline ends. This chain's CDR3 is CASSQVIAYSSGANVLTF. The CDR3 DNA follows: TGTGCCAGCAGCCAAGTCATCGCCTACAGCTCTGGGGCCAACGTCCTGACTTTC.

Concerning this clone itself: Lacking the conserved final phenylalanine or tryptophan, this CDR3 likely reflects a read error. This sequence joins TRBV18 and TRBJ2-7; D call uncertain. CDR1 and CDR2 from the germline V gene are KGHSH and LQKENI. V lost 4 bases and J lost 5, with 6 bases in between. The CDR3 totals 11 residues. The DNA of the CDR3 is TGTGCCAGCTCACAAGGGAACGAGCAGTACGCC. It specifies CASSQGNEQYA.

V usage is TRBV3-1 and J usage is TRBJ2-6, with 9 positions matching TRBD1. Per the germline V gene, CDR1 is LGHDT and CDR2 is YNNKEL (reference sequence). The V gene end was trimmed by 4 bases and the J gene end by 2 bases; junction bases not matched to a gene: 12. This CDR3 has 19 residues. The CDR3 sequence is CASSLIPGQGGAGANVLTF. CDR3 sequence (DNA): TGTGCCAGCAGCCTTATTCCGGGACAGGGTGGAGCTGGGGCCAACGTCCTGACTTTC.

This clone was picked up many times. The CDR3: CASSENSNQPQHF. Written as DNA, the CDR3 is TGTGCCAGTTCAGAGAATAGCAATCAGCCCCAGCATTTT. The chain recombines TRBV19 with TRBJ1-5, with D uncertain. Germline CDR1 is LNHDA and CDR2 is SQIVND (reference sequence). This CDR3 region has 13 residues. Trimming stripped 8 bases from V and 0 bases from J, with 8 bases between.

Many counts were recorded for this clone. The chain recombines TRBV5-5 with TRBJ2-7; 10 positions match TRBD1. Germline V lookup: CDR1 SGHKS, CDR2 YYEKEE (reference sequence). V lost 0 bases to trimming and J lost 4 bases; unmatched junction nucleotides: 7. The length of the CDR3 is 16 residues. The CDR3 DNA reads TGTGCCAGCAGCTTGGGGGGAGGACAGGGGGTATACGAGCAGTACTTC. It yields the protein CASSLGGGQGVYEQYF.

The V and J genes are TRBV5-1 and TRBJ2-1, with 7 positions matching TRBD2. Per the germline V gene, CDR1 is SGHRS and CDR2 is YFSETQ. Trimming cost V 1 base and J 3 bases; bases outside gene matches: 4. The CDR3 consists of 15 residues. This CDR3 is CASSLLAELYNEQFF. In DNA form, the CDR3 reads TGCGCCAGCAGCTTGCTAGCGGAGCTCTACAATGAGCAGTTCTTC.